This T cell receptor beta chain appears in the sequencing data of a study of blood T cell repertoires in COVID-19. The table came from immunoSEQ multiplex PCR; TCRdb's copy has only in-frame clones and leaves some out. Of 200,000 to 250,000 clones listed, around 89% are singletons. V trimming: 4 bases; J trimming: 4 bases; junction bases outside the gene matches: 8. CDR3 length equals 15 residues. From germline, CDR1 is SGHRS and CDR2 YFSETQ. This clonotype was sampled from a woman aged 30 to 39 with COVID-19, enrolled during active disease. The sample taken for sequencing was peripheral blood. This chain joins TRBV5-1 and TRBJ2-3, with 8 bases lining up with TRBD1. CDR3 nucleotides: TGCGCCAGCAGCCCCGGGACAGGACCATCAGATACGCAGTATTTT. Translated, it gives CASSPGTGPSDTQYF. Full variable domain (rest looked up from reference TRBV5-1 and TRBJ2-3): KAGVTQTPRYLIKTRGQQVTLSCSPISGHRSVSWYQQTPGQGLQFLFEYFSETQRNKGNFPGRFSGRQFSNSRSEMNVSTLELGDSALYLCASSPGTGPSDTQYFGPGTRLTVL.